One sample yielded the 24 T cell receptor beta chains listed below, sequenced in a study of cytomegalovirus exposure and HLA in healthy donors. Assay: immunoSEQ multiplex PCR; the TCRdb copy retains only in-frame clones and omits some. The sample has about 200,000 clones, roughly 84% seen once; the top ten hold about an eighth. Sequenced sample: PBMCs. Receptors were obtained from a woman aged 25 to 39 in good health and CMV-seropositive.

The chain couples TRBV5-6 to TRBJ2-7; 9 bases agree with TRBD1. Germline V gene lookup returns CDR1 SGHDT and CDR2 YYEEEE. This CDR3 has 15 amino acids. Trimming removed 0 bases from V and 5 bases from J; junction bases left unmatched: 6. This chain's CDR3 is CASSLVRQGEHEQYF. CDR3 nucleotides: TGTGCCAGCAGCTTGGTTCGACAGGGGGAACACGAGCAGTACTTC.

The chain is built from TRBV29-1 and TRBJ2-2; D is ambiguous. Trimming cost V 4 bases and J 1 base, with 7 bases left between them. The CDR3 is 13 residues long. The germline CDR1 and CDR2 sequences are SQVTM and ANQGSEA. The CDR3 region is CSVVVWNTGELFF. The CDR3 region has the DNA TGCAGCGTTGTAGTGTGGAACACCGGGGAGCTGTTTTTT.

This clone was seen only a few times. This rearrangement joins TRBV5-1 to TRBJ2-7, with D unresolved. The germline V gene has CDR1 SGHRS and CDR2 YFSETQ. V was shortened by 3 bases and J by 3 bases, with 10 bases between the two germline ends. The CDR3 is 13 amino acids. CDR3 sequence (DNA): TGCGCCAGCAGCTCCGGAGAAATCTACGAGCAGTACTTC. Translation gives CASSSGEIYEQYF.

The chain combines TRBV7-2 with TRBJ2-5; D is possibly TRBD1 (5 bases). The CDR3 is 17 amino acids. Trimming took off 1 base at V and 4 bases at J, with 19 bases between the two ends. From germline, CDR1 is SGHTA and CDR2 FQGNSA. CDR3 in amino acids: CASSLGASRGPGETQYF. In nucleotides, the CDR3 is TGTGCCAGCAGCTTAGGGGCCAGTAGGGGTCCGGGAGAGACCCAGTACTTC.

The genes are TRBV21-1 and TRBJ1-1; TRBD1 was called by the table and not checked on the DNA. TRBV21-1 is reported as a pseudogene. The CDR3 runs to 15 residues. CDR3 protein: CASSKDAGGKTEAFF. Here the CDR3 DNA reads TGTGCCAGCAGCAAAGACGCAGGGGGCAAAACTGAAGCTTTCTTT.

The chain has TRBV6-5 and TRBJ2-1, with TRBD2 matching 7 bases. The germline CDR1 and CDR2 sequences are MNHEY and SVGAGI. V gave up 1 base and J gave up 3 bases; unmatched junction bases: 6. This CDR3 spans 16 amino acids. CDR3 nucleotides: TGTGCCAGCAGTTACTACGGGGGGAGTGTCTACAATGAGCAGTTCTTC. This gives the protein CASSYYGGSVYNEQFF.

This chain's CDR3 is CASSMNTGFGVAGELFF. In nucleotides, the CDR3 is TGTGCCAGCAGCATGAATACAGGGTTCGGCGTTGCCGGGGAGCTGTTTTTT. The J gene is TRBJ2-2, the V gene TRBV11-3; maybe TRBD1 (6 bases). The CDR3 sequence is 17 residues long. CDR1 and CDR2 (germline): SGHNT, YENEEA. Deletions cut 5 bases from V and 6 bases from J, with 22 bases between. The variable domain in full, completed from reference TRBV11-3 and TRBJ2-2, reads EAGVVQSPRYKIIEKKQPVAFWCNPISGHNTLYWYLQNLGQGPELLIRYENEEAVDDSQLPKDRFSAERLKGVDSTLKIQPAELGDSAVYLCASSMNTGFGVAGELFFGEGSRLTVL.

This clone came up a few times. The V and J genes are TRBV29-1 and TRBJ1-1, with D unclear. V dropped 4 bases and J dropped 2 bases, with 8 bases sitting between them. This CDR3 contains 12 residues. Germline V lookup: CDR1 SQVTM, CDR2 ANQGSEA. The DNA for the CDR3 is TGCAGCGTTGCGGAGGGAAACACTGAAGCTTTCTTT. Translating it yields CSVAEGNTEAFF.

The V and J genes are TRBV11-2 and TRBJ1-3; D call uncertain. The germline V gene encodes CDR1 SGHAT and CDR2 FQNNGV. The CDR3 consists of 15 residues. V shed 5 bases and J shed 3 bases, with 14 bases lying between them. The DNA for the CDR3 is TGTGCCAGCAGCGTTAGCGGTGTTTATGGAAACACCATATATTTT. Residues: CASSVSGVYGNTIYF.

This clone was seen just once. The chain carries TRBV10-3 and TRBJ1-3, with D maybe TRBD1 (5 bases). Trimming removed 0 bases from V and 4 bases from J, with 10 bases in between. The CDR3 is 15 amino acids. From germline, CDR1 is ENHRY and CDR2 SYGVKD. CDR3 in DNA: TGTGCCATCAGTGAGTCCCCAGGGTTAGGAAACACCATATATTTT. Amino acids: CAISESPGLGNTIYF.

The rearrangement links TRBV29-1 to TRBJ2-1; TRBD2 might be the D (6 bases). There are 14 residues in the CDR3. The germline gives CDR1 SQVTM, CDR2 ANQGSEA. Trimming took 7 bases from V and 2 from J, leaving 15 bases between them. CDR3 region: CSATGSLTYNEQFF. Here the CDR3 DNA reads TGCAGCGCTACCGGGAGCCTAACCTACAATGAGCAGTTCTTC.

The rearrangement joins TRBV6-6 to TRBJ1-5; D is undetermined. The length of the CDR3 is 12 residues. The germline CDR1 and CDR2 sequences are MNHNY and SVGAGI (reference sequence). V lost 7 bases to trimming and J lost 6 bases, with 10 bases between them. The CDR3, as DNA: TGTGCCAGCACCAAAGAGGGTCAGCCCCAGCATTTT. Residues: CASTKEGQPQHF.

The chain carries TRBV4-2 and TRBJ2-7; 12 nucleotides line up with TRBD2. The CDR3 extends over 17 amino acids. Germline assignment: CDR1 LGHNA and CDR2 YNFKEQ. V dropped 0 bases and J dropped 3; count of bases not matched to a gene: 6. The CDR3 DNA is TGTGCCAGCAGCCAAGAGTGGGGACTAGCGGGTATCTACGAGCAGTACTTC. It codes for CASSQEWGLAGIYEQYF.

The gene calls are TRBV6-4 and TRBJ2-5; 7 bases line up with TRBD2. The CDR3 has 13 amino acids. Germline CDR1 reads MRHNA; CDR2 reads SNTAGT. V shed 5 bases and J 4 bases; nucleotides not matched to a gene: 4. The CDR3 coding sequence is TGTGCCAGCAGTCGGGAGGCGGGAGAGACCCAGTACTTC. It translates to CASSREAGETQYF.

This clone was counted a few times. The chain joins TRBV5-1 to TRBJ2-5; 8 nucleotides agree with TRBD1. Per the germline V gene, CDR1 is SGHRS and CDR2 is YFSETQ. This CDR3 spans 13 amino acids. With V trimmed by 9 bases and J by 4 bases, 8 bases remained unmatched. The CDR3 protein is CATGQGGSETQYF. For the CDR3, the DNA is TGCGCCACCGGACAGGGCGGATCAGAGACCCAGTACTTC.

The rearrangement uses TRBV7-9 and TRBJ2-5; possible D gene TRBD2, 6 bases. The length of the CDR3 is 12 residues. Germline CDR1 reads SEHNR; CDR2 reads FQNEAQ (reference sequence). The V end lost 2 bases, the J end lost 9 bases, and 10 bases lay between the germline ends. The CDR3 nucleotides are TGTGCCAGCAGCTTATTCCCGGGGGCCCAGTACTTC. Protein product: CASSLFPGAQYF.

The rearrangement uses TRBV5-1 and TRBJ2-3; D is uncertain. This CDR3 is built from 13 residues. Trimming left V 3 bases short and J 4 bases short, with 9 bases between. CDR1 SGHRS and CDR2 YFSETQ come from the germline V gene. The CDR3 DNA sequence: TGCGCCAGCAGCTCCGAGTACGCAGATACGCAGTATTTT. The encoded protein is CASSSEYADTQYF.

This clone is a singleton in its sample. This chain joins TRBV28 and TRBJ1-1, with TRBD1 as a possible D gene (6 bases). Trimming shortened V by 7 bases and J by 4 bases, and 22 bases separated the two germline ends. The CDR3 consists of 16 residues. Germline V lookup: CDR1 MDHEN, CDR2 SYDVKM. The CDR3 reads CASNGGAAAAFTEAFF. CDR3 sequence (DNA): TGTGCCAGCAACGGGGGGGCCGCGGCGGCTTTCACTGAAGCTTTCTTT. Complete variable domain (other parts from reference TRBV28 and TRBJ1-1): DVKVTQSSRYLVKRTGEKVFLECVQDMDHENMFWYRQDPGLGLRLIYFSYDVKMKEKGDIPEGYSVSREKKERFSLILESASTNQTSMYLCASNGGAAAAFTEAFFGQGTRLTVV.

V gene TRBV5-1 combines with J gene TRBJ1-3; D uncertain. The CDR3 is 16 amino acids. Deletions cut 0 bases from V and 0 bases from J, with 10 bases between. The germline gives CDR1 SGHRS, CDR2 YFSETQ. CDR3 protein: CASSLAGTLSGNTIYF. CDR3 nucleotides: TGCGCCAGCAGCTTGGCAGGCACCCTCTCTGGAAACACCATATATTTT.

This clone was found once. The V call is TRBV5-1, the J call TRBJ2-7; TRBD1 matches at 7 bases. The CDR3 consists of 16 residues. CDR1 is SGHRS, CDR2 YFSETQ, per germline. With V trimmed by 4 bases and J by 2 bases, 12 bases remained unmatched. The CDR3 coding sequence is TGCGCCAGCAGCCTCTCCCCGGGACAGCCAACCTACGAGCAGTACTTC. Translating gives CASSLSPGQPTYEQYF.

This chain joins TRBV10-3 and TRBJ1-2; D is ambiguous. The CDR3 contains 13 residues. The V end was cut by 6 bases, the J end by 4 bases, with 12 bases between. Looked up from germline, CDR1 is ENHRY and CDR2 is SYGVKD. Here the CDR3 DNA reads TGTGCCATCAGGTCAGGTGACCCCTATGGCTACACCTTC. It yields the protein CAIRSGDPYGYTF.

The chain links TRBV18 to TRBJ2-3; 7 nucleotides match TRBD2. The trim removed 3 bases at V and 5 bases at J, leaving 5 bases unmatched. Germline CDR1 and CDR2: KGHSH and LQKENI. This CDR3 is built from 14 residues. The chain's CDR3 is CASSPGGDGDTQYF. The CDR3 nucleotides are TGTGCCAGCTCACCGGGAGGGGACGGAGATACGCAGTATTTT.

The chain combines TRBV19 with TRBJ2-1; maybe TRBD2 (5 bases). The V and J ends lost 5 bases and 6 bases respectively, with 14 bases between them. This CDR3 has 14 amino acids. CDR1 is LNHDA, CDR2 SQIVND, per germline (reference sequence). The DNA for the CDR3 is TGTGCCAGTAGTCCCCAACGGACTGTCAATGAGCAGTTCTTC. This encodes CASSPQRTVNEQFF.

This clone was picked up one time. The CDR3 here is CASSTLAGGSKTQYF. The DNA for the CDR3 is TGTGCCAGTAGTACACTAGCGGGAGGATCGAAGACCCAGTACTTC. J is TRBJ2-5 and V is TRBV19; TRBD2 agrees at 12 bases. Trimming at V came to 4 bases and at J to 6 bases, leaving 6 bases not matched to a gene. Germline assignment: CDR1 LNHDA and CDR2 SQIVND (reference sequence). The CDR3 contains 15 residues.